The 2 T cell receptor beta chains listed next were all sequenced from one sample in a study of T cell clones after liver transplantation. Measured with immunoSEQ multiplex PCR; TCRdb has only the in-frame clones, and not every one. The sample contains about 75,000 clones, less than 90% of which appear only once. Here the sequenced sample was CD4+ T cells from blood, taken about 50 months after liver transplant. The receptors come from a human patient who received a liver transplant. Part of the T cells may come from the graft donor.

The genes are TRBV7-2 and TRBJ1-2; 8 nucleotides match TRBD1. The ends lost 4 bases at V and 7 bases at J; junction bases unmatched: 8. The CDR3 extends over 14 amino acids. Germline V gene sequence: CDR1 SGHTA, CDR2 FQGNSA. The CDR3 DNA reads as TGTGCCAGCAGCTCTCAGGACAGGGTCGGTGGCTACACCTTC. This encodes CASSSQDRVGGYTF.

This clone was seen more than once but under ten times. This chain's CDR3 is CASTGKGKSAGELFF. Here the CDR3 DNA reads TGTGCCAGCACCGGGAAGGGAAAGTCCGCCGGGGAGCTGTTTTTT. This chain joins TRBV5-4 and TRBJ2-2; D may be TRBD2 (5 bases). Germline loops: CDR1 SGHNT, CDR2 YYREEE (reference sequence). V lost 6 bases to trimming and J lost 6 bases, with 18 bases between them. This CDR3 has 15 residues.